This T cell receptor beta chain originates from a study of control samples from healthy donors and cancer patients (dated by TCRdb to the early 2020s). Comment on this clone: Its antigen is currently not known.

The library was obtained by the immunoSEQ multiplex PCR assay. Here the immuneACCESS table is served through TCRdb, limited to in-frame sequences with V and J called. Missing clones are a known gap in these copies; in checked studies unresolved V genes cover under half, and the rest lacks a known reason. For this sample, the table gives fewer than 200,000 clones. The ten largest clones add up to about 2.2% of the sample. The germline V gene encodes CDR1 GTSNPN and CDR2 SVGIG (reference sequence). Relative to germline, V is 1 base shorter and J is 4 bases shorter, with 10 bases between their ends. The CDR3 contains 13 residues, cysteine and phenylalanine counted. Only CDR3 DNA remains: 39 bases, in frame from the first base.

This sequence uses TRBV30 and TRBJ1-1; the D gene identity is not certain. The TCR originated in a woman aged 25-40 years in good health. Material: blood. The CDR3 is CAWSALIGTEAFF. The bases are TGTGCCTGGAGTGCCTTAATAGGCACTGAAGCTTTCTTT.